This is a list of T cell receptor beta chains from one sample in a study of blood T cell repertoires in COVID-19. Measured with immunoSEQ multiplex PCR; TCRdb has only the in-frame clones, and not every one. The sample consists of some 250,000 clones, roughly 93% of them appearing once. The specimen sequenced was PBMCs or T cells enriched from blood (not recorded which). The receptors stem from a woman between 35 and 50 years old with acute COVID-19. Both conserved end residues are part of each CDR3. Each record gives: J gene, V gene, D gene, clone size, CDR3 DNA, CDR3 protein. D genes are given only for firm matches. Size is stated for part of the rows, as once, few or many counts, or as a class when the clone is expanded.

>TRBJ2-7|TRBV4-1|.|.
TGCGCCAGCAGCCAAGAAAGCGCGACAGGCTACGAGCAGTACTTC
CASSQESATGYEQYF
>TRBJ2-1|TRBV30|.|.
TGTGCCTGGAGTGTAGAGAATGAGCAGTTCTTC
CAWSVENEQFF
>TRBJ1-1|TRBV5-6|TRBD1|.
TGTGCCAGCAGCTTCGGGACAGGGGTCGGAGGGGCTGAAGCTTTCTTT
CASSFGTGVGGAEAFF
>TRBJ2-5|TRBV7-9|TRBD2|.
TGTGCCAGCAGCCCCGGGACTAGCGGGGGAGCTTACCAAGAGACCCAGTACTTC
CASSPGTSGGAYQETQYF
>TRBJ2-3|TRBV18|TRBD1|.
TGTGCCAGCTCAGTCGACAGGGGGCGGCCAGATACGCAGTATTTT
CASSVDRGRPDTQYF
>TRBJ2-1|TRBV19|.|.
TGTGCCAGTAGTATACGAGCAGGAAGCTACAATGAGCAGTTCTTC
CASSIRAGSYNEQFF
>TRBJ1-3|TRBV19|.|.
TGTGCCAGTAGTACCGCGCGGGTCTCTGGAAACACCATATATTTT
CASSTARVSGNTIYF
>TRBJ2-2|TRBV7-2|.|.
TGTGCCAGCAGCTTAGGTGGAGTTTCGAGGGAGCTGTTTTTT
CASSLGGVSRELFF
>TRBJ2-1|TRBV10-3|.|.
TGTGCCATCAGTAGGGCGTCGGGATACAATGAGCAGTTCTTC
CAISRASGYNEQFF
>TRBJ1-1|TRBV20-1|.|.
TGCAGTGCTAGTCGCCAGGCCCGAAGGACTGAAGCTTTCTTT
CSASRQARRTEAFF
>TRBJ1-1|TRBV20-1|.|.
TGCAGTGCTCGACACGAAACTGAAGCTTTCTTT
CSARHETEAFF
>TRBJ1-5|TRBV6-5|TRBD1|.
TGTGCCAGCAGTCGACAGGGGGATCAGCCCCAGCATTTT
CASSRQGDQPQHF
>TRBJ2-3|TRBV2|TRBD2|.
TGTGCCAGCAGTCCCGTGACTAGCGGGGGCCGGGTGGGATATACGCAGTATTTT
CASSPVTSGGRVGYTQYF
>TRBJ1-6|TRBV5-6|.|once
TGTGCCAGCAGCGGACTAGGGCAGATCAATTCACCCCTCCACTTT
CASSGLGQINSPLHF
>TRBJ1-4|TRBV12-5|TRBD1|once
TGTGCTAGTGGTTTGGACGGGACAGTGAATGAAAAACTGTTTTTT
CASGLDGTVNEKLFF
>TRBJ2-7|TRBV30|.|.
TGTGCCTGGAACTCAGGGACCTACGAGCAGTACTTC
CAWNSGTYEQYF
>TRBJ1-1|TRBV10-2|TRBD1|once
TGCGCCAGCAGTGCGTCCCGGACAGGGAACACTGAAGCTTTCTTT
CASSASRTGNTEAFF
>TRBJ2-3|TRBV7-9|TRBD2|.
TGTGCCAGCAGTCGCCCACGCCTAGCGGGGGGGGATACGCAGTATTTT
CASSRPRLAGGDTQYF
>TRBJ2-1|TRBV19|TRBD2|.
TGTGCCAGTAGTATAGACGGGAGGGGGAATGAGCAGTTCTTC
CASSIDGRGNEQFF
>TRBJ1-2|TRBV9|.|.
TGTGCCAGCAGCGTAACCCTTACAGGGAACTATGGCTACACCTTC
CASSVTLTGNYGYTF
>TRBJ1-5|TRBV7-8|.|few
TGTGCCAGCAGCTTAGCGCAGGGCGAAGGTCAGCCCCAGCATTTT
CASSLAQGEGQPQHF
>TRBJ2-1|TRBV7-8|TRBD2|.
TGTGCCAGCAGCCCGACTAGCGGTTCCCTCAATGAGCAGTTCTTC
CASSPTSGSLNEQFF
>TRBJ2-5|TRBV19|TRBD1|.
TGTGCCAGTAGCCCCGGACAGGGCAGGGAGACCCAGTACTTC
CASSPGQGRETQYF
>TRBJ2-2|TRBV5-6|.|.
TGTGCCAGCAGCCGACGGACTAAGTTCGCGAACACCGGGGAGCTGTTTTTT
CASSRRTKFANTGELFF
>TRBJ1-5|TRBV28|.|few
TGTGCCAGCAGTTTATCCCGACGGAGGGGTTTGAGGCCCCAGCATTTT
CASSLSRRRGLRPQHF
>TRBJ1-5|TRBV6-5|.|once
TGTGCCAGCAGTCCCGGGATGGGGAATCAGCCCCAGCATTTT
CASSPGMGNQPQHF
>TRBJ1-3|TRBV30|.|.
TGTGCCTGGAGTATCACTGGGGGGGTTGGAAACACCATATATTTT
CAWSITGGVGNTIYF
>TRBJ1-2|TRBV18|.|once
TGTGCCAGCTCACCGGGATCAGGGATAGCTAACTATGGCTACACCTTC
CASSPGSGIANYGYTF
>TRBJ2-7|TRBV28|.|once
TGTGCCAGCAGCCCCCTCTTGGGGGGTCCTGCCTTC
CASSPLLGGPAF
>TRBJ1-5|TRBV2|TRBD1|.
TGTGCCAGCAGTACAGGACAGGGGGCAGGTCAGCCCCAGCATTTT
CASSTGQGAGQPQHF
>TRBJ1-6|TRBV19|TRBD1|.
TGTGCCAGTAGTATATCCGGGACAGGGGGTTCAGATTCACCCCTCCACTTT
CASSISGTGGSDSPLHF
>TRBJ1-6|TRBV2|.|.
TGTGCCAGCAGTGAAGGGCCCGGGAGGAATTCACCCCTCCACTTT
CASSEGPGRNSPLHF
>TRBJ2-1|TRBV19|TRBD2|.
TGTGCCAGTAGTATGGGTAGCGGGGGGTTCTACAATGAGCAGTTCTTC
CASSMGSGGFYNEQFF
>TRBJ2-5|TRBV7-2|.|.
TGTGCCAGCAGCTTAGAACGAGGCGAGACCCAGTACTTC
CASSLERGETQYF
>TRBJ2-3|TRBV9|.|.
TGTGCCAGCAGCCCCCGGGGACTCCTACGGGGAACAGATACGCAGTATTTT
CASSPRGLLRGTDTQYF
>TRBJ1-2|TRBV11-2|.|once
TGTGCCAGCAGCTCCCGGACAGAAGGGTATGGCTACACCTTC
CASSSRTEGYGYTF
>TRBJ2-2|TRBV7-2|TRBD1|.
TGTGCCAGCAGATCGCATCCAACAGGGGGCGCGGCCGGGGAGCTGTTTTTT
CASRSHPTGGAAGELFF
>TRBJ1-4|TRBV28|.|.
TGTGCCAGCACCAGACAGCTGAATGAAAAACTGTTTTTT
CASTRQLNEKLFF
>TRBJ1-6|TRBV2|.|.
TGTGCCAGCAGGGAACCCAGGGGCCCCCTATATAATTCACCCCTCCACTTT
CASREPRGPLYNSPLHF
>TRBJ2-5|TRBV5-1|TRBD2|once
TGCGCCAGCAGCGCCCAGGGACTAGCGGTGGGGGAGACCCAGTACTTC
CASSAQGLAVGETQYF
>TRBJ1-2|TRBV7-2|.|.
TGTGCCAGCAGCTTAGCGGGGGACTATGACTACACCTTC
CASSLAGDYDYTF
>TRBJ1-5|TRBV30|.|.
TGTGCCTGGGGGGGCCAGCAAAATCAGCCCCAGCATTTT
CAWGGQQNQPQHF
>TRBJ2-7|TRBV5-1|TRBD2|.
TGCGCCAGCAGAGGACTAGCGGGGGCCAACGAGCAGTACTTC
CASRGLAGANEQYF
>TRBJ2-2|TRBV6-5|.|.
TGTGCCAGCAGTTACCTGACGGGTTCCGGGGAGCTGTTTTTT
CASSYLTGSGELFF
>TRBJ1-1|TRBV18|.|.
TGTGCCAGCTCACCCTTAGGGAGGGGGATGAACACTGAAGCTTTCTTT
CASSPLGRGMNTEAFF
>TRBJ2-1|TRBV25-1|.|.
TGTGCCAGCAGTGTTCTCATCGGTAATGAGCAGTTCTTC
CASSVLIGNEQFF
>TRBJ1-2|TRBV7-2|TRBD1|.
TGTGCCAGCAGCTTAGCTATCGGACAGGGGCTCCGATATGGCTACACCTTC
CASSLAIGQGLRYGYTF
>TRBJ2-1|TRBV12-5|TRBD2|.
TGTGCTAGTGGTTTCCGACCACTGAGCGGGAGGGCCAGCTCCTACAATGAGCAGTTCTTC
CASGFRPLSGRASSYNEQFF
>TRBJ2-5|TRBV21-1|.|.
TGTGCCAGCAGCAATGGGGGCCCCCCGGGCCCACCAAGAGAGACCCAGTACTTC
CASSNGGPPGPPRETQYF
>TRBJ1-5|TRBV27|TRBD1|.
TGTGCCAGCAGTTTTGAGAGGGGGCCCAATCAGCCCCAGCATTTT
CASSFERGPNQPQHF
>TRBJ2-7|TRBV4-2|TRBD2|.
TGTGCCAGCAGCCAAGCTCTGGTAGGACTAGCGGTGTACGAGCAGTACTTC
CASSQALVGLAVYEQYF